Listed below are T cell receptor beta chains from one sample, sequenced in a study of shared clonotypes between healthy human individuals. Produced via immunoSEQ multiplex PCR; TCRdb's table is partial and in-frame only. Here the sample spans around 990,000 clones, around 77% being singletons. What was sequenced was memory CD4+ T cells from PBMCs. The receptors come from a man between 18 and 35 years old in good health. Some clones in this sample may be carry-over from other donors' samples. CDR3s leave out the opening cysteine and the closing phenylalanine or tryptophan.

>TRBV5-6|TRBJ1-2
ASSSTVQGIRGYT
>TRBV4-2|TRBJ2-3
ASSQRLGLPADTQY
>TRBV7-8|TRBJ1-1
ASSPGNGMNTEAF
>TRBV5-4|TRBJ2-3
ASSLGGGSTDTQY
>TRBV4-1|TRBJ2-5
ASSTRTGGWETQY
>TRBV28|TRBJ2-6
ASRRHLSGANVLT
>TRBV10-3|TRBJ1-1
AISESPDMYTEAF
>TRBV7-8|TRBJ2-3
ASTERASGSSTDTQY
>TRBV5-4|TRBJ1-2
ASSSATGANYGYT
>TRBV5-4|TRBJ2-6
ASSLQGRMANVLT
>TRBV28|TRBJ1-2
ASSIGTVRYGYT
>TRBV5-1|TRBJ2-1
ASSLLPPDSYNEQF
>TRBV7-9|TRBJ1-2
ASSLGGQGYNYGYT
>TRBV27|TRBJ1-1
ASTDISGAFAF